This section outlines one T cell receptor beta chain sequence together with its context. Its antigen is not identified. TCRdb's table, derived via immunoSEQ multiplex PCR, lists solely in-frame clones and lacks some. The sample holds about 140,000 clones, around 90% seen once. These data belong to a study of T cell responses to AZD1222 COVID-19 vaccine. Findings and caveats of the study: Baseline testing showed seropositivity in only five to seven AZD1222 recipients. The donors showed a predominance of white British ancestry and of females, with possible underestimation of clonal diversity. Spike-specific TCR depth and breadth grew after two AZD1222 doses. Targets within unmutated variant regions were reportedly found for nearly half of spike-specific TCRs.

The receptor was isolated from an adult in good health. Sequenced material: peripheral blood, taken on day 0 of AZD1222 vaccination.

For the CDR3, the DNA is TGTGCCTGGAGTCAAGCAGGGACCTATGGCTACACCTTC. Encoded protein: CAWSQAGTYGYTF. The chain has TRBV30 and TRBJ1-2, with D perhaps TRBD1 (5 bases). Trimming removed 2 bases from V and 4 bases from J, with 11 bases in between. The CDR3 runs to 13 residues. Germline V CDR1 and CDR2: GTSNPN, SVGIG (reference sequence).